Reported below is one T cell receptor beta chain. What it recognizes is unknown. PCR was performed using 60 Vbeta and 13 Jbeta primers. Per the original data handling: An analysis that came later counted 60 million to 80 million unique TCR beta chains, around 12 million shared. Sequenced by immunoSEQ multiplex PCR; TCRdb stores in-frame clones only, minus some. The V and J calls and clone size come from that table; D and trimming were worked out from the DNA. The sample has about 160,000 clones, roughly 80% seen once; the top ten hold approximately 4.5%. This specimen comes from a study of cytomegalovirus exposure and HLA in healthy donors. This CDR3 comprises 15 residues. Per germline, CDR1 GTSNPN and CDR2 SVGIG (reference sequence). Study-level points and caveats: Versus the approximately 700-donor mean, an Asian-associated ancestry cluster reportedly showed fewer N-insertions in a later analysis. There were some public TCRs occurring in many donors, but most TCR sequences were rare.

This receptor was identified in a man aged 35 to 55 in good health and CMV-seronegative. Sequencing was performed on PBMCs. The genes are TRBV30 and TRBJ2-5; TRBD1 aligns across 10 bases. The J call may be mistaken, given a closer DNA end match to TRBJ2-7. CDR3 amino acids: CAWTPGTGVTYEQYF. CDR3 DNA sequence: TGTGCCTGGACCCCCGGGACAGGGGTCACCTACGAGCAGTACTTC.